This T cell receptor (beta chain) was profiled in a study of tumor-infiltrating lymphocytes in oesophageal squamous cell carcinoma (dated by TCRdb to the mid-2010s). Including cysteine and phenylalanine, the CDR3 has 15 amino acids. Left in the record is the CDR3 DNA by itself, 45 bases read in frame from the first base. Compared with germline, V lacks 2 bases and J lacks 0 bases; bases without a gene match: 4. CDR1 SGHRS and CDR2 YFSETQ were looked up in the germline V gene. Receptor amplification or capture employed PCR. Sequenced on an Illumina HiSeq 2000. The public reads were quality trimmed at Q25 with fastp and then assembled into clones with MiXCR by TCRdb, keeping productive beta chains. Entries are consolidated by CDR3 protein sequence, retaining the most common genes and DNA. This sample comprises fewer than 11,000 distinct CDR3 sequences, roughly 60% of them detected only once. The ten largest account for approximately 33% of the sample.

This clonotype appeared many times. Its cognate antigen has yet to be identified. One base away there is no much larger clone; base qualities are not given. What was sequenced was esophageal tumor tissue. The rearrangement joined TRBV5-1 to TRBJ2-7; 8 junctional bases match TRBD2. This TCR derives from a male donor with esophageal squamous cell carcinoma. The sequenced DNA is TGCGCCAGCAGCTTTAATAGCGGGAACTCCTACGAGCAGTACTTC. Its translation is CASSFNSGNSYEQYF.